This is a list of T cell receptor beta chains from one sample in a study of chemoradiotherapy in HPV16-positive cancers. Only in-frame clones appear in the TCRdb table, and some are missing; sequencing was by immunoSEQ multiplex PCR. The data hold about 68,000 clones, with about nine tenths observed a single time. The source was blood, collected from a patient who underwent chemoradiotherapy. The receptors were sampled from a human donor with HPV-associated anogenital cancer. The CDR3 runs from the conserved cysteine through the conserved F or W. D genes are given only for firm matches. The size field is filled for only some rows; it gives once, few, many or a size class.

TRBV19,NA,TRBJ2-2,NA,CASTLRNTGELFF,TGTGCCAGTACCTTAAGAAACACCGGGGAGCTGTTTTTT
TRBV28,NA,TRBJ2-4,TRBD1,CASRGTGGVKNIQYF,TGTGCCAGCAGGGGGACAGGGGGTGTCAAAAACATTCAGTACTTC
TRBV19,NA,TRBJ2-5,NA,CASSAETQYF,TGTGCCAGTAGTGCCGAGACCCAGTACTTC
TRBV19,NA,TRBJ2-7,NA,CASSLTGSSYEQYF,TGTGCCAGTAGCCTCACAGGGAGCTCCTACGAGCAGTACTTC
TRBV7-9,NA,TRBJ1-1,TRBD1,CASSSRQGAGEAFF,TGTGCCAGCAGCTCCCGCCAGGGGGCGGGGGAAGCTTTCTTT
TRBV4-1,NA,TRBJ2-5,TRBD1,CAVQGAGETQYF,TGCGCAGTTCAGGGGGCAGGAGAGACCCAGTACTTC
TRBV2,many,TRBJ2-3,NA,CASSDRDYTQYF,TGTGCCAGCAGTGATCGGGACTATACGCAGTATTTT
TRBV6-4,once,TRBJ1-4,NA,CASRDGNEKLFF,TGTGCCAGCAGGGACGGTAATGAAAAACTGTTTTTT
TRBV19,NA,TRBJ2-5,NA,CASSMSWGQETQYF,TGTGCCAGTAGTATGTCCTGGGGGCAAGAGACCCAGTACTTC
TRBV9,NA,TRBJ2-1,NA,CASSVGSLPYNEQFF,TGTGCCAGCAGCGTGGGGTCCCTCCCCTACAATGAGCAGTTCTTC
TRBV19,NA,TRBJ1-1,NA,CASSIDLSPTEAFF,TGTGCCAGTAGTATAGATCTATCACCTACTGAAGCTTTCTTT
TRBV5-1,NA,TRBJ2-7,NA,CASSSDGLGYEQYF,TGCGCCAGCAGCTCGGATGGGCTAGGGTACGAGCAGTACTTC
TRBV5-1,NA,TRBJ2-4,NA,CASSSLSKGSTKNIQYF,TGCGCCAGCAGCTCCCTTTCTAAGGGATCCACCAAAAACATTCAGTACTTC
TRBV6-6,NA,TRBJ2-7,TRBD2,CAVRRGSNYEQYF,TGTGCCGTGCGCCGCGGGAGTAATTACGAGCAGTACTTC
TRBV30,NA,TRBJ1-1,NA,CASQEGPTLNTEAFF,TGTGCCTCCCAGGAGGGCCCAACATTGAACACTGAAGCTTTCTTT
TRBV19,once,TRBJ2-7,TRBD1,CASSISGTGGEQYF,TGTGCCAGTAGTATCTCCGGGACAGGGGGCGAGCAGTACTTC
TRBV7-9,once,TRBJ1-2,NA,CASSRMGDYGYTF,TGTGCCAGCAGCCGCATGGGGGACTATGGCTACACCTTC
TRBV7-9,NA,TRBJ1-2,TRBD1,CASSSPGTGGYGYTF,TGTGCCAGCAGCTCACCCGGGACAGGGGGCTATGGCTACACCTTC
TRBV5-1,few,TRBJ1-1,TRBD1,CASSLQGANTEAFF,TGCGCCAGCAGCTTACAGGGGGCCAACACTGAAGCTTTCTTT
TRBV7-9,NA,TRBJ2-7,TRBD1,CASSFDRDRGPYEQYF,TGTGCCAGCAGCTTCGACCGGGACAGGGGTCCCTACGAGCAGTACTTC
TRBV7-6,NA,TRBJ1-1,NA,CASSLTANTEAFF,TGTGCCAGCAGCTTGACAGCGAACACTGAAGCTTTCTTT
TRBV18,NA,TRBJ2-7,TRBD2,CASSSGTSGRGEQYF,TGTGCCAGCTCTTCGGGGACTAGCGGACGGGGGGAGCAGTACTTC
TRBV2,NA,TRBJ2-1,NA,CASSVNRGGNEQFF,TGTGCCAGCAGTGTGAACAGGGGGGGCAATGAGCAGTTCTTC
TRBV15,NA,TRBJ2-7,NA,CATSLAGARYEQYF,TGTGCCACCAGCCTGGCGGGGGCCAGGTACGAGCAGTACTTC